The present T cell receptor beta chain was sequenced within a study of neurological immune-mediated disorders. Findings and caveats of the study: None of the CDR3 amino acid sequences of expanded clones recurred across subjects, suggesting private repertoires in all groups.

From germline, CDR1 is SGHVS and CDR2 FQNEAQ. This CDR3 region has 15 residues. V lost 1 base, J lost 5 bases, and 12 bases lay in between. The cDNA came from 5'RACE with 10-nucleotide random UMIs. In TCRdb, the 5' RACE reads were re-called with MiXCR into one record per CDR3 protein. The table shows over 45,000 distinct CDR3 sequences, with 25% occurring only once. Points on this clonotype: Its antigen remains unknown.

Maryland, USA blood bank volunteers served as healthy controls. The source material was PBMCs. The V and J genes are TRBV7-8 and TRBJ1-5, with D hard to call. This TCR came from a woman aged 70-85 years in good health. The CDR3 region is CASSLETWLDQPQHF. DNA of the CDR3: TGTGCCAGCAGCTTAGAAACATGGCTCGATCAGCCCCAGCATTTT.